This T cell receptor beta chain was profiled in a study of blood T cells in healthy people across ages. Germline-derived CDR1 and CDR2 are DFQATT and SNEGSKA (reference sequence). The CDR3 is made up of 10 amino acids. A second PCR of roughly 6 to 12 cycles used a sample-barcoded 5' primer and a J-beta primer mix. TCRdb called the 5' RACE reads again in MiXCR, with one record for every CDR3 protein. This sample has roughly 2 million distinct CDR3 sequences, with 49% found just once. The chain uses TRBV20-1 and TRBJ2-5; D is undetermined. The last part of the DNA fits TRBJ2-7 better; the J call may be wrong. The TCR sequence derives from a middle-aged woman in good health. The sequencing sample was made of blood. The CDR3 nucleotides read TGCAGTGCTCTAGGGCGCGAGCAGTACTTC. Protein product: CSALGREQYF.